A selection of T cell receptor beta chains follows, all from one sample in a study of blood T cell repertoires in COVID-19. Libraries were prepared by immunoSEQ multiplex PCR; TCRdb keeps only in-frame clonotypes and omits some of them. The sample yields under 150,000 clones, roughly 88% seen once. Specimen: peripheral blood. The receptors here all came from a human donor in a cohort sampled during active COVID-19. Each CDR3 is given with its conserved first and last residue. The D gene is left open where the match is weak. Clone size appears in some rows only: once, few, many, or a class for an expanded clone.

TRBD2	TRBJ2-2	14	-	TRBV11-1	CASSRGGSTGELFF	TGTGCCAGCAGCCGGGGGGGTAGCACCGGGGAGCTGTTTTTT
TRBD1	TRBJ1-2	16	-	TRBV25-1	CASSERTGGVWRGYTF	TGTGCCAGCAGTGAAAGGACAGGGGGTGTCTGGAGGGGCTACACCTTC
-	TRBJ1-2	14	-	TRBV11-2	CASSSWTANYGYTF	TGTGCCAGCAGCTCATGGACAGCCAACTATGGCTACACCTTC
-	TRBJ1-1	14	-	TRBV9	CASSISQGNTEAFF	TGTGCCAGCAGCATTAGCCAGGGGAACACTGAAGCTTTCTTT
TRBD1	TRBJ2-5	13	-	TRBV5-1	CASSFGTEETQYF	TGCGCCAGCAGCTTTGGGACAGAAGAGACCCAGTACTTC
-	TRBJ1-5	15	-	TRBV21-1	CASSRLGTDNQPQHF	TGTGCCAGCAGCCGACTCGGGACAGACAATCAGCCCCAGCATTTT
-	TRBJ2-7	16	-	TRBV27	CASSLEGPALPYEQYF	TGTGCCAGCAGTTTAGAGGGCCCGGCCCTACCCTACGAGCAGTACTTC
TRBD1	TRBJ1-6	15	-	TRBV2	CASSPGQAGASPLHF	TGTGCCAGCAGTCCGGGACAGGCTGGGGCTTCACCCCTCCACTTT
-	TRBJ1-1	12	-	TRBV18	CASSPMNTEAFF	TGTGCCAGCTCACCTATGAACACTGAAGCTTTCTTT
-	TRBJ2-5	13	-	TRBV6-5	CASSLSWGDTQYF	TGTGCCAGCAGTCTATCTTGGGGGGATACCCAGTACTTC
-	TRBJ1-4	14	-	TRBV19	CASTLGGFNEKLFF	TGTGCCAGTACTCTGGGAGGGTTTAATGAAAAACTGTTTTTT
TRBD2	TRBJ2-7	16	-	TRBV7-2	CASSRTLRGARDEQYF	TGTGCCAGCAGCCGTACTCTGCGGGGGGCGCGGGACGAGCAGTACTTC
-	TRBJ2-5	13	-	TRBV5-6	CASSLDRRETQYF	TGTGCCAGCAGCTTAGATAGGAGAGAGACCCAGTACTTC
TRBD2	TRBJ2-3	15	-	TRBV7-2	CASRKAGAITDTQYF	TGTGCCAGCAGGAAAGCGGGGGCAATCACAGATACGCAGTATTTT
TRBD1	TRBJ2-7	13	-	TRBV19	CASGEGTVYEQYF	TGTGCCAGTGGGGAAGGGACAGTCTACGAGCAGTACTTC
TRBD1	TRBJ1-3	19	-	TRBV5-1	CASSLGFWQGVTSGNTIYF	TGCGCCAGCAGCTTGGGATTTTGGCAGGGGGTTACCTCTGGAAACACCATATATTTT
-	TRBJ2-2	15	-	TRBV7-9	CASSFKSRNTGELFF	TGTGCCAGCAGCTTTAAGTCCAGGAACACCGGGGAGCTGTTTTTT
-	TRBJ1-6	15	-	TRBV7-8	CASRETRNPNSPLHF	TGTGCCAGCAGAGAGACACGTAACCCTAATTCACCCCTCCACTTT
TRBD2	TRBJ2-3	18	-	TRBV27	CASSFYPGLAGGTDTQYF	TGTGCCAGCAGTTTCTACCCGGGACTAGCGGGGGGAACAGATACGCAGTATTTT
-	TRBJ1-4	14	-	TRBV6-5	CASSYSSGWEKLFF	TGTGCCAGCAGTTACTCGAGTGGTTGGGAAAAACTGTTTTTT
-	TRBJ2-1	14	-	TRBV7-2	CASSLRAVYNEQFF	TGTGCCAGCAGCTTAAGAGCGGTTTACAATGAGCAGTTCTTC
-	TRBJ2-5	14	-	TRBV7-2	CASSSVRGQETQYF	TGTGCCAGCAGCTCCGTTAGGGGCCAAGAGACCCAGTACTTC
-	TRBJ1-2	14	-	TRBV4-1	CASSQERGLGGYTF	TGCGCCAGCAGCCAAGAAAGGGGGTTGGGGGGCTACACCTTC
-	TRBJ1-2	13	-	TRBV20-1	CSASLPVNYGYTF	TGCAGTGCTAGTCTCCCGGTGAACTATGGCTACACCTTC
TRBD1	TRBJ2-7	14	once	TRBV2	CASSGQGALDEQYF	TGTGCCAGCAGTGGACAGGGGGCTCTGGACGAGCAGTACTTC
-	TRBJ1-5	13	-	TRBV10-3	CAIAGGWDQPQHF	TGTGCCATCGCGGGGGGCTGGGATCAGCCCCAGCATTTT
TRBD2	TRBJ2-2	15	-	TRBV7-8	CASSDSGEVTGELFF	TGTGCCAGCAGCGATAGCGGGGAGGTCACCGGGGAGCTGTTTTTT
TRBD2	TRBJ2-5	13	-	TRBV7-2	CASSAGTKETQYF	TGTGCCAGCAGCGCAGGGACTAAAGAGACCCAGTACTTC
TRBD2	TRBJ2-1	15	-	TRBV9	CASSESGGTYNEQFF	TGTGCCAGCAGCGAAAGCGGGGGGACCTACAATGAGCAGTTCTTC
-	TRBJ2-7	15	-	TRBV6-5	CASSYSRDSSYEQYF	TGTGCCAGCAGTTACTCCCGGGACTCCTCCTACGAGCAGTACTTC